Listed here are 24 T cell receptor beta chains from one sample, sequenced in a study of blood T cell repertoires in COVID-19 (dated by TCRdb to about 2020). Libraries came from the immunoSEQ multiplex PCR assay. Sourced from immuneACCESS, this table was stored by TCRdb with only in-frame sequences that have V and J called. A share of the clones is absent; for the studies checked, an unresolved V gene accounts for under half, and the remainder has no known explanation. Within this sample are 150,000 to 200,000 clones, with 82% of them counted one time only. The ten top clones hold 8% to 13% of the sample. Sample: PBMCs or T cells enriched from blood (not recorded which). The receptors were gathered from a man between 45 and 60 years old who had recovered from COVID-19.

V is TRBV5-1 and J is TRBJ2-6; a possible D gene is TRBD2 (5 bases). Trimming left V 3 bases short and J 3 bases short, with 10 bases between. Germline V gene sequence: CDR1 SGHRS, CDR2 YFSETQ. The CDR3 extends over 15 amino acids. The CDR3 loop is CASSSEAGGANVLTF. The CDR3 coding sequence is TGCGCCAGCAGCTCGGAGGCGGGTGGGGCCAACGTCCTGACTTTC.

The chain couples TRBV5-6 to TRBJ2-1, with 7 positions matching TRBD1. The germline gives CDR1 SGHDT, CDR2 YYEEEE. Losses at the gene ends were 6 bases for V and 8 bases for J; bases not matched to a gene: 11. The CDR3 totals 14 residues. DNA of the CDR3: TGTGCCAGCACGCGAACAGGGGCGTTCGATGAGCAGTTCTTC. The encoded protein is CASTRTGAFDEQFF.

V usage is TRBV2 and J usage is TRBJ1-4, with a possible D match to TRBD1 (6 bases). V lost 7 bases, J lost 4 bases, and 13 bases lay in between. This CDR3 is built from 14 residues. Germline V gene data show CDR1 as SNHLY and CDR2 as FYNNEI. This chain's CDR3 is CASTRDNGNEKLFF. Written as DNA, the CDR3 is TGTGCCAGCACCCGGGACAACGGTAATGAAAAACTGTTTTTT.

CDR3 protein: CASSTTGTGSNEQFF. The CDR3 nucleotides are TGTGCCAGCAGCACAACCGGGACAGGGTCCAATGAGCAGTTCTTC. The V gene is TRBV6-6, the J gene TRBJ2-1; 9 nucleotides match TRBD1. Germline V gene sequence: CDR1 MNHNY, CDR2 SVGAGI (reference sequence). V shed 6 bases, J shed 6 bases, and the junction held 9 bases outside the gene matches. This CDR3 region has 15 residues.

This chain joins TRBV11-2 and TRBJ2-5; TRBD1 matches at 7 bases. With V trimmed by 5 bases and J by 1 base, 10 bases remained unmatched. Per germline, CDR1 SGHAT and CDR2 FQNNGV. The CDR3 has 16 residues. The CDR3 reads CASSPPVQGIQETQYF. The CDR3, as DNA: TGTGCCAGCAGCCCTCCGGTACAGGGGATCCAAGAGACCCAGTACTTC. The whole variable domain, remainder taken from reference TRBV11-2 and TRBJ2-5, is EAGVAQSPRYKIIEKRQSVAFWCNPISGHATLYWYQQILGQGPKLLIQFQNNGVVDDSQLPKDRFSAERLKGVDSTLKIQPAKLEDSAVYLCASSPPVQGIQETQYFGPGTRLLVL.

This chain joins TRBV3-1 (or the pseudogene TRBV3-2) and TRBJ1-5; D unclear. Germline assignment: CDR1 LGHDT and CDR2 YNNKEL (reference sequence). CDR3 size: 14 residues. Trimming shortened V by 1 base and J by 9 bases, and 13 bases separated the two germline ends. In DNA form, the CDR3 reads TGTGCCAGCAGCCAAGGGTACGTTAGCTCGCCCCAGCATTTT. Amino acids: CASSQGYVSSPQHF.

This chain uses TRBV3-1 (or the pseudogene TRBV3-2) with TRBJ2-4, with 10 bases lining up with TRBD2. The germline V gene has CDR1 LGHDT and CDR2 YNNKEL (reference sequence). The trim removed 3 bases at V and 0 bases at J, leaving 8 bases unmatched. The length of the CDR3 is 18 residues. The CDR3 bases are TGTGCCAGCAGCCATGCCGGGACTAGCGTCCTAGCCAAAAACATTCAGTACTTC. Its protein product is CASSHAGTSVLAKNIQYF.

This chain joins TRBV11-2 and TRBJ2-4; D not certain. Germline CDR1 SGHAT, CDR2 FQNNGV. The CDR3 sequence is 15 residues long. V was shortened by 2 bases and J by 0 bases, with 8 bases between the two germline ends. The CDR3 coding sequence is TGTGCCAGCAGCTTAAGAGCCCTAGCCAAAAACATTCAGTACTTC. Translation: CASSLRALAKNIQYF. The complete variable domain, with remaining parts taken from reference TRBV11-2 and TRBJ2-4, reads EAGVAQSPRYKIIEKRQSVAFWCNPISGHATLYWYQQILGQGPKLLIQFQNNGVVDDSQLPKDRFSAERLKGVDSTLKIQPAKLEDSAVYLCASSLRALAKNIQYFGAGTRLSVL.

This clone has more than one count but fewer than ten. V is TRBV2 and J is TRBJ2-1, with TRBD1 matching 7 bases. Trimming took 6 bases from V and 8 from J; bases not matched to a gene: 7. This CDR3 region has 13 residues. Per the germline V gene, CDR1 is SNHLY and CDR2 is FYNNEI. CDR3 sequence: CASRDDRAHEQFF. The CDR3 DNA follows: TGTGCCAGCAGGGATGACAGGGCCCATGAGCAGTTCTTC.

The rearrangement joins TRBV7-6 to TRBJ2-7; D is possibly TRBD2 (7 bases). V was shortened by 6 bases and J by 4 bases, with 16 bases between the two germline ends. The CDR3 contains 14 residues. Germline CDR1 and CDR2: SGHVS and FNYEAQ. CDR3 sequence (DNA): TGTGCCAGCAGTCGTGGGGAGGGACAATACGAGCAGTACTTC. Protein: CASSRGEGQYEQYF. The full variable domain, in which reference TRBV7-6 and TRBJ2-7 provide the parts outside the CDR3, is GAGVSQSPRYKVTKRGQDVALRCDPISGHVSLYWYRQALGQGPEFLTYFNYEAQQDKSGLPNDRFSAERPEGSISTLTIQRTEQRDSAMYRCASSRGEGQYEQYFGPGTRLTVT.

The gene calls are TRBV5-1 and TRBJ1-4; 10 nucleotides line up with TRBD1. Germline V CDR1 and CDR2: SGHRS, YFSETQ. Unmatched junction bases numbered 8, after V lost 4 bases and J lost 11 bases. There are 14 residues in the CDR3. CDR3 in amino acids: CASSEGQGTGKLFF. The DNA of the CDR3 is TGCGCCAGCAGCGAGGGACAGGGGACTGGCAAACTGTTTTTT.

This chain joins TRBV23-1 and TRBJ2-1, with a possible D match to TRBD2 (6 bases). TRBV23-1 is reported as an ORF; its role is uncertain. V gave up 4 bases and J gave up 0 bases, with 25 bases separating them. The CDR3 covers 20 residues. In DNA, the CDR3 is TGCGCCAGCAGTCCAGAGTCTGTTGGGGGAGGATCAAGCTCCTACAATGAGCAGTTCTTC. As protein: CASSPESVGGGSSSYNEQFF.

V and J are TRBV28 and TRBJ1-3; D is ambiguous. The CDR3 sequence is 13 residues long. Germline V gene sequence: CDR1 MDHEN, CDR2 SYDVKM. Between the trimmed V and J ends, which lost 6 bases and 0 bases, there was a span of 6 bases. CDR3 region: CASSPSSGNTIYF. CDR3 DNA: TGTGCCAGCAGCCCGAGCTCTGGAAACACCATATATTTT.

V gene TRBV19 combines with J gene TRBJ2-7; TRBD1 matches 11 bases. Germline V gene lookup returns CDR1 LNHDA and CDR2 SQIVND (reference sequence). J was trimmed by 0 bases and V by 6 bases; bases with no gene match: 7. This CDR3 has 16 amino acids. Written as DNA, the CDR3 is TGTGCCAGTAGCGCTCGGGACAGGGGGAACTCCTACGAGCAGTACTTC. This gives the protein CASSARDRGNSYEQYF. Using reference TRBV19 and TRBJ2-7 for the parts outside the CDR3, the full variable domain is DGGITQSPKYLFRKEGQNVTLSCEQNLNHDAMYWYRQDPGQGLRLIYYSQIVNDFQKGDIAEGYSVSREKKESFPLTVTSAQKNPTAFYLCASSARDRGNSYEQYFGPGTRLTVT.

The rearrangement links TRBV7-2 to TRBJ1-1, with 9 bases aligning to TRBD1. The CDR3 totals 15 residues. V gave up 5 bases and J gave up 5 bases; unmatched junction bases: 9. Looked up from germline, CDR1 is SGHTA and CDR2 is FQGNSA. The CDR3 reads CASSRGTGISTEAFF. CDR3 coding DNA: TGTGCCAGCAGCCGCGGGACAGGGATATCGACTGAAGCTTTCTTT.

The chain combines TRBV4-2 with TRBJ1-3; 8 bases agree with TRBD1. Germline trimming cut 0 bases from V and 0 bases from J; bases unmatched to any gene: 1. Per germline, CDR1 LGHNA and CDR2 YNFKEQ. The CDR3 totals 16 residues. CDR3 in amino acids: CASSQEGQGSGNTIYF. The CDR3 bases are TGTGCCAGCAGCCAAGAAGGACAGGGCTCTGGAAACACCATATATTTT.

The rearrangement uses TRBV18 and TRBJ2-3; maybe TRBD2 (5 bases). CDR1 is KGHSH, CDR2 LQKENI, per germline. This CDR3 comprises 12 residues. V lost 4 bases to trimming and J lost 6 bases, with 8 bases between them. The CDR3 is CASSQLGDTQYF. CDR3 in DNA: TGTGCCAGCTCACAACTAGGTGATACGCAGTATTTT.

The CDR3 spells CASSQARTGDYEQYF. The CDR3 coding sequence is TGTGCCAGCAGCCAAGCTCGGACAGGGGATTACGAGCAGTACTTC. The V gene is TRBV3-1 (or the pseudogene TRBV3-2), the J gene TRBJ2-7, with 9 bases that match TRBD1. Germline CDR1 is LGHDT and CDR2 is YNNKEL (reference sequence). The trim removed 1 base at V and 4 bases at J, leaving 5 bases unmatched. The CDR3 runs to 15 residues.

This chain joins TRBV7-9 and TRBJ1-2; D remains unclear. Germline CDR1 is SEHNR and CDR2 is FQNEAQ (reference sequence). Between the trimmed V and J ends, which lost 2 bases and 4 bases, there was a span of 20 bases. The CDR3 has 17 amino acids. CDR3: CASSLFRAPGIPYGYTF. The CDR3 bases are TGTGCCAGCAGCTTATTTCGCGCGCCGGGTATCCCCTATGGCTACACCTTC.

With regard to this clone: The same CDR3 arises from other DNA sequences in this sample as well. The CDR3 region has the DNA TGTGCCAGCAGTCGGACAGGGCCATCCTACGAGCAGTACTTC. As protein: CASSRTGPSYEQYF. V usage is TRBV28 and J usage is TRBJ2-7; TRBD1 aligns across 8 bases. The junction had 4 bases not matched to a gene; V was cut back by 5 bases and J by 1 base. Germline V lookup: CDR1 MDHEN, CDR2 SYDVKM. The CDR3 is made up of 14 amino acids.

This chain uses TRBV14 with TRBJ2-1; D unresolved. This CDR3 is 12 amino acids long. Germline CDR1 is SGHDN and CDR2 is FVKESK. Trimming removed 1 base from V and 7 bases from J, with 5 bases in between. In DNA, the CDR3 is TGTGCCAGCAGCCAAGTCCCAAATGAGCAGTTCTTC. This sequence encodes CASSQVPNEQFF.

This clone was counted once. V gene TRBV2 combines with J gene TRBJ2-7, with D maybe TRBD2 (5 bases). Trimming pared 7 bases from V and 5 bases from J, leaving 18 bases between. The germline gives CDR1 SNHLY, CDR2 FYNNEI. This CDR3 has 14 residues. The CDR3 protein is CASNLWASSDEQYF. In nucleotides, the CDR3 is TGTGCCAGCAACCTTTGGGCTAGCAGCGACGAGCAGTACTTC.

The rearrangement uses TRBV15 and TRBJ2-3, with TRBD2 matching over 8 bases. CDR3 length: 19 residues. V dropped 0 bases and J dropped 0; count of bases not matched to a gene: 11. CDR1 is LNHNV, CDR2 YYDKDF, per germline (reference sequence). In nucleotides, the CDR3 is TGTGCCACCAGCAGAGATCTTTTCCGTAGCGGGGCGAGCACAGATACGCAGTATTTT. Amino acid sequence: CATSRDLFRSGASTDTQYF.

The J gene is TRBJ2-7, the V gene TRBV7-9, with a weak D call TRBD1 (5 bases). The CDR3 loop spans 14 amino acids. From germline, CDR1 is SEHNR and CDR2 FQNEAQ (reference sequence). Trimming took off 4 bases at V and 1 base at J, with 11 bases between the two ends. This CDR3 is CASSSPTVSYEQYF. As DNA, the CDR3 is TGTGCCAGCAGCTCCCCGACAGTATCCTACGAGCAGTACTTC. The full variable domain, completed using reference TRBV7-9 and TRBJ2-7, is DTGVSQNPRHKITKRGQNVTFRCDPISEHNRLYWYRQTLGQGPEFLTYFQNEAQLEKSRLLSDRFSAERPKGSFSTLEIQRTEQGDSAMYLCASSSPTVSYEQYFGPGTRLTVT.